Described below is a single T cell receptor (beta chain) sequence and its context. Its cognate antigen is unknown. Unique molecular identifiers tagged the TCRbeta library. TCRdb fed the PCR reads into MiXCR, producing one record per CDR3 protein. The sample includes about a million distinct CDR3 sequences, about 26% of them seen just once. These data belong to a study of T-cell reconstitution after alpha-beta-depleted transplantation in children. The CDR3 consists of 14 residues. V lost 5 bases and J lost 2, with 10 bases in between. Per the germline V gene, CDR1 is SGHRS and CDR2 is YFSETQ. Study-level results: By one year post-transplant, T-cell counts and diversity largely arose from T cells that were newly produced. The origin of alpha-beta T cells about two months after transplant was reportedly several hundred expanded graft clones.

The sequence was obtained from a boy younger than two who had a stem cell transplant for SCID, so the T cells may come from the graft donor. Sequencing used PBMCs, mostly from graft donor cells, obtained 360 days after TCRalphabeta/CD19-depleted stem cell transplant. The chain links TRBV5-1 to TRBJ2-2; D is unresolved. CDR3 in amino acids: CASRAEPNTGELFF. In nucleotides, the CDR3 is TGCGCCAGCAGGGCCGAGCCCAACACCGGGGAGCTGTTTTTT.